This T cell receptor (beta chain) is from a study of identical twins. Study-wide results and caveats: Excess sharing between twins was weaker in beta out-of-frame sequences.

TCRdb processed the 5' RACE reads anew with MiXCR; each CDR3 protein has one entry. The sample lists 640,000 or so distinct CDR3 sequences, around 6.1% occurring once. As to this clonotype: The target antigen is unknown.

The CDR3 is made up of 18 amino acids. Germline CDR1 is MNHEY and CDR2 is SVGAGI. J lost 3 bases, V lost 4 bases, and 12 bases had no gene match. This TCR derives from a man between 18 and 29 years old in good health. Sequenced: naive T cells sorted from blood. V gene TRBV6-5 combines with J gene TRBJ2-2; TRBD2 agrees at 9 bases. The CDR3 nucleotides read TGTGCCAGCAGTTCCCTCGGGCGAGCGGGAGGCTACACCGGGGAGCTGTTTTTT. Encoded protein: CASSSLGRAGGYTGELFF.